These T cell receptor beta chains were read from a single sample in a study of T cell responses to AZD1222 COVID-19 vaccine. Profiled with immunoSEQ multiplex PCR; TCRdb holds only in-frame clones, not every one. The table has under 85,000 clones, approximately 91% seen once. The sequencing used peripheral blood, collected on day 0 of AZD1222 vaccination. The receptor set was obtained from an adult in good health. CDR3s include the opening cysteine and the closing phenylalanine or tryptophan. Each record gives: D gene, clone size, V gene, J gene, CDR3 protein, CDR3 DNA. A D gene is named only where the DNA matches it firmly. Expanded clones get a size class; other rows say once, few or many, or leave the size out.

D gene: NA
clone size: NA
V gene: TRBV5-1
J gene: TRBJ1-2
CDR3 protein: CASSLDGGAGNYGYTF
CDR3 DNA: TGCGCCAGCAGCTTGGATGGGGGCGCCGGTAACTATGGCTACACCTTC

D gene: NA
clone size: NA
V gene: TRBV7-6
J gene: TRBJ1-4
CDR3 protein: CASSSVPWGTNEKLFF
CDR3 DNA: TGTGCCAGCAGCTCAGTACCTTGGGGGACTAATGAAAAACTGTTTTTT

D gene: NA
clone size: NA
V gene: TRBV5-6
J gene: TRBJ2-7
CDR3 protein: CASSIGDGPYEQYF
CDR3 DNA: TGTGCCAGCAGCATTGGGGACGGACCCTACGAGCAGTACTTC

D gene: TRBD1
clone size: NA
V gene: TRBV5-1
J gene: TRBJ2-7
CDR3 protein: CASSLPTGSEQYF
CDR3 DNA: TGCGCCAGCAGCTTGCCGACAGGGAGCGAGCAGTACTTC

D gene: NA
clone size: once
V gene: TRBV6-6
J gene: TRBJ1-2
CDR3 protein: CASSLGTYGGYTF
CDR3 DNA: TGTGCCAGCAGCCTCGGGACCTACGGAGGCTACACCTTC

D gene: NA
clone size: NA
V gene: TRBV2
J gene: TRBJ2-7
CDR3 protein: CASRTETYEQYF
CDR3 DNA: TGTGCCAGCAGGACAGAAACCTACGAGCAGTACTTC

D gene: TRBD1
clone size: NA
V gene: TRBV19
J gene: TRBJ1-5
CDR3 protein: CASSPRQGAGNQPQHF
CDR3 DNA: TGTGCCAGTAGTCCCCGACAGGGTGCAGGCAATCAGCCCCAGCATTTT

D gene: TRBD2
clone size: once
V gene: TRBV7-2
J gene: TRBJ2-1
CDR3 protein: CASRASGSHEQFF
CDR3 DNA: TGTGCCAGCAGAGCTAGCGGGAGTCATGAGCAGTTCTTC

D gene: TRBD2
clone size: NA
V gene: TRBV7-8
J gene: TRBJ2-7
CDR3 protein: CASSSGTSGDQYF
CDR3 DNA: TGTGCCAGCAGCTCCGGGACTAGCGGAGACCAGTACTTC

D gene: NA
clone size: NA
V gene: TRBV15
J gene: TRBJ1-5
CDR3 protein: CATSPPTGIRQPQHF
CDR3 DNA: TGTGCCACCAGCCCCCCTACAGGGATCAGGCAGCCCCAGCATTTT

D gene: TRBD1
clone size: NA
V gene: TRBV7-9
J gene: TRBJ1-3
CDR3 protein: CASSPEGARNTIYF
CDR3 DNA: TGTGCCAGCAGCCCCGAGGGGGCTAGAAACACCATATATTTT

D gene: TRBD2
clone size: NA
V gene: TRBV4-2
J gene: TRBJ2-1
CDR3 protein: CASRTLAGGSYNEQFF
CDR3 DNA: TGTGCCAGCAGGACACTAGCGGGAGGCTCCTACAATGAGCAGTTCTTC

D gene: NA
clone size: once
V gene: TRBV6-5
J gene: TRBJ2-1
CDR3 protein: CASRRDEGIDEQFF
CDR3 DNA: TGTGCCAGCAGGCGGGACGAGGGAATCGATGAGCAGTTCTTC

D gene: TRBD2
clone size: NA
V gene: TRBV5-1
J gene: TRBJ2-3
CDR3 protein: CASVTSGINGDTQYF
CDR3 DNA: TGCGCCAGCGTGACTAGCGGGATAAATGGAGATACGCAGTATTTT

D gene: NA
clone size: NA
V gene: TRBV7-2
J gene: TRBJ1-1
CDR3 protein: CASSTRWMDEAFF
CDR3 DNA: TGTGCCAGCAGCACCCGCTGGATGGATGAAGCTTTCTTT

D gene: NA
clone size: NA
V gene: TRBV6-2/TRBV6-3
J gene: TRBJ1-4
CDR3 protein: CASSSTGINEKLFF
CDR3 DNA: TGTGCCAGCAGTTCTACAGGGATTAATGAAAAACTGTTTTTT

D gene: NA
clone size: NA
V gene: TRBV6-5
J gene: TRBJ2-3
CDR3 protein: CASNRPGADTQYF
CDR3 DNA: TGTGCCAGCAACAGACCCGGGGCAGATACGCAGTATTTT

D gene: TRBD2
clone size: NA
V gene: TRBV15
J gene: TRBJ2-5
CDR3 protein: CATSRDPAGAGGGETQYF
CDR3 DNA: TGTGCCACCAGCAGAGATCCTGCAGGCGCGGGGGGAGGAGAGACCCAGTACTTC

D gene: NA
clone size: NA
V gene: TRBV5-5
J gene: TRBJ1-5
CDR3 protein: CASSSTGGNQPQHF
CDR3 DNA: TGTGCCAGCAGCTCCACGGGAGGGAATCAGCCCCAGCATTTT

D gene: NA
clone size: few
V gene: TRBV28
J gene: TRBJ2-1
CDR3 protein: CASKGRASYNEQFF
CDR3 DNA: TGTGCCAGCAAGGGACGGGCTTCCTACAATGAGCAGTTCTTC

D gene: TRBD1
clone size: NA
V gene: TRBV6-5
J gene: TRBJ1-5
CDR3 protein: CATHPGTGNGQPQHF
CDR3 DNA: TGTGCCACCCATCCCGGGACAGGGAATGGGCAGCCCCAGCATTTT

D gene: NA
clone size: NA
V gene: TRBV7-9
J gene: TRBJ2-1
CDR3 protein: CASSPYRGEQFF
CDR3 DNA: TGTGCCAGCAGTCCCTACCGGGGGGAGCAGTTCTTC

D gene: TRBD2
clone size: NA
V gene: TRBV6-5
J gene: TRBJ2-7
CDR3 protein: CASSYGTSNSEQYF
CDR3 DNA: TGTGCCAGCAGTTACGGGACTAGTAATTCCGAGCAGTACTTC

D gene: NA
clone size: NA
V gene: TRBV6-5
J gene: TRBJ2-7
CDR3 protein: CASRPDNTLVEQYF
CDR3 DNA: TGTGCCAGCAGGCCGGACAACACCCTTGTCGAGCAGTACTTC

D gene: NA
clone size: NA
V gene: TRBV19
J gene: TRBJ1-3
CDR3 protein: CASSQGHSGNTIYF
CDR3 DNA: TGTGCCAGTAGCCAGGGCCACTCTGGAAACACCATATATTTT

D gene: NA
clone size: NA
V gene: TRBV2
J gene: TRBJ2-1
CDR3 protein: CASSGTGYYNEQFF
CDR3 DNA: TGTGCCAGCAGTGGTACTGGCTACTACAATGAGCAGTTCTTC

D gene: NA
clone size: NA
V gene: TRBV3-1/TRBV3-2
J gene: TRBJ1-6
CDR3 protein: CASSPRLALNSPLHF
CDR3 DNA: TGTGCCAGCAGCCCCCGCCTGGCCCTGAATTCACCCCTCCACTTT

D gene: NA
clone size: NA
V gene: TRBV30
J gene: TRBJ1-5
CDR3 protein: CAWETGNQPQHF
CDR3 DNA: TGTGCCTGGGAAACAGGGAATCAGCCCCAGCATTTT

D gene: NA
clone size: NA
V gene: TRBV3-1/TRBV3-2
J gene: TRBJ1-5
CDR3 protein: CASSLSGPSPAPQHF
CDR3 DNA: TGTGCCAGCAGCCTATCCGGGCCCTCACCAGCGCCCCAGCATTTT

D gene: TRBD1
clone size: NA
V gene: TRBV4-1
J gene: TRBJ2-2
CDR3 protein: CASSHGSTGGSGTGELFF
CDR3 DNA: TGCGCCAGCAGCCACGGATCAACAGGGGGCAGCGGCACCGGGGAGCTGTTTTTT

D gene: NA
clone size: NA
V gene: TRBV10-3
J gene: TRBJ1-4
CDR3 protein: CAISEEGLNEKLFF
CDR3 DNA: TGTGCCATCAGTGAAGAGGGACTTAATGAAAAACTGTTTTTT

D gene: TRBD2
clone size: NA
V gene: TRBV7-9
J gene: TRBJ2-5
CDR3 protein: CASLRGGSFQETQYF
CDR3 DNA: TGTGCCAGCCTACGGGGGGGATCTTTCCAAGAGACCCAGTACTTC

D gene: TRBD1
clone size: NA
V gene: TRBV5-1
J gene: TRBJ2-1
CDR3 protein: CASSLGQENNEQFF
CDR3 DNA: TGCGCCAGCAGCCTGGGACAGGAGAACAATGAGCAGTTCTTC

D gene: TRBD1
clone size: NA
V gene: TRBV2
J gene: TRBJ1-5
CDR3 protein: CASSGTGGNQPQHF
CDR3 DNA: TGTGCCAGCAGTGGAACAGGGGGGAATCAGCCCCAGCATTTT

D gene: NA
clone size: NA
V gene: TRBV6-5
J gene: TRBJ1-1
CDR3 protein: CASRLGTEAFF
CDR3 DNA: TGTGCCAGCAGACTCGGGACTGAAGCTTTCTTT

D gene: TRBD1
clone size: NA
V gene: TRBV28
J gene: TRBJ1-5
CDR3 protein: CASSSSTGIYSNQPQHF
CDR3 DNA: TGTGCCAGCAGTTCGTCGACAGGGATCTATAGCAATCAGCCCCAGCATTTT

D gene: TRBD1
clone size: NA
V gene: TRBV28
J gene: TRBJ1-5
CDR3 protein: CASSLNRGNQPQHF
CDR3 DNA: TGTGCCAGCAGTTTGAACAGGGGGAATCAGCCCCAGCATTTT

D gene: NA
clone size: NA
V gene: TRBV21-1
J gene: TRBJ2-7
CDR3 protein: CASSKAGELAVKYEQYF
CDR3 DNA: TGTGCCAGCAGCAAAGCCGGCGAACTAGCGGTTAAATACGAGCAGTACTTC

D gene: NA
clone size: once
V gene: TRBV6-5
J gene: TRBJ2-2
CDR3 protein: CASIALGGGELFF
CDR3 DNA: TGTGCCAGCATTGCCCTAGGGGGCGGGGAGCTGTTTTTT

D gene: TRBD1
clone size: NA
V gene: TRBV6-4
J gene: TRBJ1-1
CDR3 protein: CASSDGTGYTEAFF
CDR3 DNA: TGTGCCAGCAGTGATGGGACAGGGTACACTGAAGCTTTCTTT

D gene: TRBD1
clone size: NA
V gene: TRBV19
J gene: TRBJ1-3
CDR3 protein: CASSGRQGASGNTIYF
CDR3 DNA: TGTGCCAGTAGTGGGAGACAGGGGGCCTCTGGAAACACCATATATTTT

D gene: NA
clone size: NA
V gene: TRBV30
J gene: TRBJ1-3
CDR3 protein: CAWDRAGNTIYF
CDR3 DNA: TGTGCCTGGGATAGGGCTGGAAACACCATATATTTT

D gene: NA
clone size: few
V gene: TRBV18
J gene: TRBJ2-1
CDR3 protein: CASSPQEVSGAGNEQFF
CDR3 DNA: TGTGCCAGCTCACCGCAGGAGGTTTCGGGGGCGGGCAATGAGCAGTTCTTC

D gene: NA
clone size: NA
V gene: TRBV4-2
J gene: TRBJ2-1
CDR3 protein: CASSQDVQEYNEQFF
CDR3 DNA: TGTGCCAGCAGCCAAGATGTCCAGGAATACAATGAGCAGTTCTTC

D gene: TRBD1
clone size: once
V gene: TRBV6-6
J gene: TRBJ1-1
CDR3 protein: CAHRGNPRGTEAFF
CDR3 DNA: TGTGCCCACAGGGGGAACCCTAGGGGAACTGAAGCTTTCTTT

D gene: NA
clone size: NA
V gene: TRBV19
J gene: TRBJ1-2
CDR3 protein: CASSRQGNNYGYTF
CDR3 DNA: TGTGCCAGTAGTAGGCAGGGGAATAACTATGGCTACACCTTC

D gene: NA
clone size: NA
V gene: TRBV28
J gene: TRBJ2-6
CDR3 protein: CASSVGVTGANVLTF
CDR3 DNA: TGTGCCAGCAGCGTAGGGGTTACGGGGGCCAACGTCCTGACTTTC

D gene: NA
clone size: NA
V gene: TRBV28
J gene: TRBJ1-5
CDR3 protein: CSVGWTRQPQHF
CDR3 DNA: TGTTCTGTGGGCTGGACCAGGCAGCCCCAGCATTTT

D gene: NA
clone size: NA
V gene: TRBV6-1
J gene: TRBJ2-7
CDR3 protein: CASSARLGRGPLGEQYF
CDR3 DNA: TGTGCCAGCAGTGCCCGGCTGGGGCGGGGACCTTTAGGGGAGCAGTACTTC

D gene: NA
clone size: NA
V gene: TRBV5-1
J gene: TRBJ2-2
CDR3 protein: CASSWEYSVTGELFF
CDR3 DNA: TGCGCCAGCAGCTGGGAGTATAGCGTTACCGGGGAGCTGTTTTTT

D gene: NA
clone size: once
V gene: TRBV7-6
J gene: TRBJ1-1
CDR3 protein: CASSLTVRGANTEAFF
CDR3 DNA: TGTGCCAGCAGCTTAACCGTACGGGGGGCGAACACTGAAGCTTTCTTT

D gene: NA
clone size: NA
V gene: TRBV10-1
J gene: TRBJ2-1
CDR3 protein: CASSRDLSSYNEQFF
CDR3 DNA: TGCGCCAGCAGTCGGGACTTGAGCTCCTACAATGAGCAGTTCTTC